The 27 T cell receptor beta chains below come from one sample, sequenced in a study of cytomegalovirus exposure and HLA in healthy donors (dated by TCRdb to the late 2010s). Library creation used the immunoSEQ multiplex PCR assay. For the multiplex PCR, a mixture combining 60 forward primers for TCR Vbeta segments and 13 reverse primers for TCR Jbeta segments was used. The table was pulled from immuneACCESS by TCRdb, which kept in-frame rearrangements only. Such tables lose some clones; where checked, under half of the loss comes from unresolved V genes, and the rest has no known cause. For this sample the table gives about 130,000 clones, of which roughly 80% were detected only once. The top ten constitute 2% to 2.5% of the sample. The specimen was PBMCs. The receptors come from a man between 25 and 39 years old in good health and CMV-seronegative.

This chain joins TRBV7-9 and TRBJ1-2; the match to TRBD1 covers 10 bases. V shed 7 bases and J 4 bases; nucleotides not matched to a gene: 15. Per germline, CDR1 SEHNR and CDR2 FQNEAQ (reference sequence). The CDR3 consists of 17 residues. The DNA of the CDR3 is TGTGCCAGCACCTTGACAGGGGGCACGATCGGCCTCTATGGCTACACCTTC. Its protein product is CASTLTGGTIGLYGYTF.

In its sample, this clone was seen a few times. The chain links TRBV30 to TRBJ1-2; D remains unclear. There are 12 residues in the CDR3. The germline CDR1 and CDR2 sequences are GTSNPN and SVGIG (reference sequence). V gave up 0 bases and J gave up 8 bases, with 10 bases separating them. In nucleotides, the CDR3 is TGTGCCTGGAGTGTACCCAGCGTCGGCTACACCTTC. This sequence encodes CAWSVPSVGYTF.

As to this clone: One end of the junction is discordant with germline, which a read error may explain. The chain has TRBV7-9 and TRBJ2-3; 7 nucleotides match TRBD2. Per germline, CDR1 SEHNR and CDR2 FQNEAQ (reference sequence). The CDR3 spans 12 residues. This CDR3 is CSSSQAGYTQYF. The CDR3 DNA reads TGTTCCAGCAGCCAAGCGGGATATACGCAGTATTTT.

CDR3 loop: CSVEGRRGANVLTF. CDR3 nucleotide sequence: TGCAGCGTTGAAGGAAGGAGAGGGGCCAACGTCCTGACTTTC. The chain uses TRBV29-1 and TRBJ2-6; D is unresolved. This CDR3 is built from 14 residues. The V end lost 1 base, the J end lost 4 bases, and 8 bases lay between the germline ends. CDR1 is SQVTM and CDR2 is ANQGSEA in the germline V gene.

This chain links TRBV5-6 with TRBJ2-5; 15 bases match TRBD2. Germline V gene lookup returns CDR1 SGHDT and CDR2 YYEEEE. CDR3 length equals 17 residues. Unmatched junction bases numbered 13, after V lost 4 bases and J lost 9 bases. CDR3 in amino acids: CASSHGLAGGFSEAQYF. The CDR3 DNA is TGTGCCAGCAGCCACGGACTAGCGGGAGGGTTTTCGGAGGCCCAGTACTTC.

The chain uses TRBV7-9 and TRBJ1-2; TRBD1 agrees at 7 bases. The CDR3 length is 14 residues. The trim removed 1 base at V and 6 bases at J, leaving 5 bases unmatched. Germline-derived CDR1 and CDR2 are SEHNR and FQNEAQ (reference sequence). The CDR3 loop is CASSLGQGVDGYTF. The CDR3 DNA reads as TGTGCCAGCAGCTTAGGACAGGGCGTTGATGGCTACACCTTC.

The chain uses TRBV28 and TRBJ1-2; the D is unclear. The CDR3 consists of 16 residues. V was shortened by 6 bases and J by 6 bases, with 23 bases between the two germline ends. Looked up from germline, CDR1 is MDHEN and CDR2 is SYDVKM. The CDR3 DNA is TGTGCCAGCAGCCCCCCCTCGTGGACTTCATACGATGGCTACACCTTC. This translates into CASSPPSWTSYDGYTF.

This chain uses TRBV30 with TRBJ2-2; 7 bases line up with TRBD1. The V and J ends lost 4 bases and 1 base, in that order; junction bases with no gene match: 9. Germline lookup yields CDR1 GTSNPN and CDR2 SVGIG (reference sequence). The CDR3 length is 16 residues. The CDR3 region is CAWMGRGQVNTGELFF. The CDR3, as DNA: TGTGCCTGGATGGGCAGAGGACAGGTGAACACCGGGGAGCTGTTTTTT.

This rearrangement joins TRBV7-6 to TRBJ1-3, with 8 bases matching TRBD1. After removal of 5 bases from V and 4 bases from J, the junction contained 7 bases not matched to a gene. This CDR3 region has 15 residues. Germline V gene lookup returns CDR1 SGHVS and CDR2 FNYEAQ. CDR3 DNA sequence: TGTGCCAGCAGCCCTCGACAGGGGCCGGGAAACACCATATATTTT. This codes for CASSPRQGPGNTIYF.

This clone was seen a single time. The V and J genes are TRBV5-1 and TRBJ1-2, with D tentatively TRBD1 (5 bases). The germline V and J ends were trimmed by 0 bases and 7 bases, with 13 bases remaining between them. The CDR3 runs to 14 residues. In germline, CDR1 is SGHRS, CDR2 YFSETQ. CDR3 sequence reads: CASSLEQGWTGYTF. CDR3 coding DNA: TGCGCCAGCAGCTTGGAGCAGGGTTGGACTGGCTACACCTTC.

This chain connects TRBV6-5 to TRBJ2-3, with TRBD2 matching over 9 bases. There are 14 residues in the CDR3. The junction had 2 bases not matched to a gene; V was cut back by 1 base and J by 6 bases. The germline V gene encodes CDR1 MNHEY and CDR2 SVGAGI. The CDR3 loop is CASSYFTSGDTQYF. DNA for the CDR3: TGTGCCAGCAGTTACTTCACTAGCGGGGATACGCAGTATTTT.

The V call is TRBV13, the J call TRBJ2-1, with TRBD1 matching 8 bases. Germline assignment: CDR1 PRHDT and CDR2 FYEKMQ (reference sequence). V shed 0 bases and J 9 bases; nucleotides not matched to a gene: 13. This CDR3 is 17 amino acids long. DNA of the CDR3: TGTGCCAGCAGCTTAGGAGGCCAGGGGGCGTTTTTCCCTGAGCAGTTCTTC. It encodes CASSLGGQGAFFPEQFF.

The gene calls are TRBV6-1 and TRBJ1-4; a possible D gene is TRBD1 (5 bases). V was trimmed by 6 bases and J by 7 bases, leaving 9 bases between them. Germline CDR1 MNHNS, CDR2 SASEGT. The length of the CDR3 is 12 residues. The CDR3: CASRAGSEKLFF. The CDR3 coding sequence is TGTGCCAGCAGAGCAGGGTCTGAAAAACTGTTTTTT.

The CDR3 loop reads CAWGGGNTIYF. The CDR3 DNA follows: TGTGCCTGGGGAGGGGGAAACACCATATATTTT. The chain combines TRBV30 with TRBJ1-3; D gene uncertain. Trimming left V 5 bases short and J 4 bases short, with 6 bases between. CDR1 is GTSNPN and CDR2 is SVGIG in the germline V gene (reference sequence). CDR3 length: 11 residues.

This clone has just one count. The chain is built from TRBV7-9 and TRBJ1-2, with D perhaps matching TRBD1 (5 bases). Germline assignment: CDR1 SEHNR and CDR2 FQNEAQ (reference sequence). CDR3 size: 12 residues. Trimming left V 2 bases short and J 4 bases short, with 5 bases between. CDR3 coding DNA: TGTGCCAGCAGCTTAAGGGGCTATGGCTACACCTTC. This sequence encodes CASSLRGYGYTF. The full variable domain, with the rest looked up from reference TRBV7-9 and TRBJ1-2, is DTGVSQNPRHKITKRGQNVTFRCDPISEHNRLYWYRQTLGQGPEFLTYFQNEAQLEKSRLLSDRFSAERPKGSFSTLEIQRTEQGDSAMYLCASSLRGYGYTFGSGTRLTVV.

The chain is built from TRBV28 and TRBJ1-2; possible D gene TRBD1, 5 bases. Germline-derived CDR1 and CDR2 are MDHEN and SYDVKM. V dropped 8 bases and J dropped 4 bases, with 20 bases sitting between them. CDR3 length: 15 residues. The CDR3 DNA follows: TGTGCCAGCTGTTACGCTCAGGGTTTCGGCTATGGCTACACCTTC. Translated, it gives CASCYAQGFGYGYTF.

The chain employs TRBV28 and TRBJ1-5; D is perhaps TRBD1 (6 bases). The CDR3 spans 14 residues. Germline assignment: CDR1 MDHEN and CDR2 SYDVKM. Trimming shortened V by 6 bases and J by 4 bases, and 13 bases separated the two germline ends. Here the CDR3 reads CASSGGQTNQPQHF. CDR3 coding DNA: TGTGCCAGCAGCGGTGGACAGACTAATCAGCCCCAGCATTTT.

This clone appeared once. This rearrangement joins TRBV30 to TRBJ2-4; D call uncertain. V was clipped by 0 bases and J by 1 base, with 13 bases between them. Germline lookup yields CDR1 GTSNPN and CDR2 SVGIG (reference sequence). This CDR3 is built from 16 residues. The CDR3 DNA reads as TGTGCCTGGAGTGTAACCGCTCGGGTGGCCAAAAACATTCAGTACTTC. Its protein is CAWSVTARVAKNIQYF.

To note about this clone: At one end, the junction sequence differs from germline, possibly due to a read error. This chain joins TRBV7-7 and TRBJ2-2, with a possible D match to TRBD1 (6 bases). The CDR3 loop spans 14 amino acids. Germline-derived CDR1 and CDR2 are SSHAT and FNYEAQ (reference sequence). The CDR3 bases are TGTGCTAGCACCCCCGGGACAAACACCGGGGAGCTGTTTTTT. It encodes CASTPGTNTGELFF.

This rearrangement joins TRBV18 to TRBJ2-1, with TRBD2 matching over 9 bases. Germline V gives CDR1 KGHSH, CDR2 LQKENI. The CDR3 runs 17 residues. V dropped 0 bases and J dropped 7; count of bases not matched to a gene: 10. Here the CDR3 reads CASSPPFLLAGSNEQFF. The CDR3 DNA is TGTGCCAGCTCACCACCGTTTTTGCTAGCGGGAAGTAATGAGCAGTTCTTC.

The chain is built from TRBV4-3 and TRBJ2-7; tentatively, D is TRBD2 (7 bases). The germline V gene encodes CDR1 LGHNA and CDR2 YSLEER. The CDR3 consists of 14 residues. The germline V and J ends were trimmed by 4 bases and 3 bases, with 13 bases remaining between them. The CDR3: CASSLGGGGYEQYF. CDR3 bases: TGCGCCAGCAGCCTGGGGGGAGGGGGCTACGAGCAGTACTTC.

The J gene is TRBJ1-5, the V gene TRBV7-6, with no clear D. CDR1 and CDR2 (germline): SGHVS, FNYEAQ. With 1 base removed from V and 5 bases from J, the gap between germline ends came to 6 bases. The CDR3 has 13 residues. The CDR3 reads CASSLVSDQPQHF. The DNA for the CDR3 is TGTGCCAGCAGCTTAGTTTCCGATCAGCCCCAGCATTTT. Combining the CDR3 with reference TRBV7-6 and TRBJ1-5 gives the whole variable domain GAGVSQSPRYKVTKRGQDVALRCDPISGHVSLYWYRQALGQGPEFLTYFNYEAQQDKSGLPNDRFSAERPEGSISTLTIQRTEQRDSAMYRCASSLVSDQPQHFGDGTRLSIL.

The genes are TRBV14 and TRBJ1-4; 9 bases fit TRBD1. Trimming took 3 bases from V and 10 from J; bases not matched to a gene: 9. CDR3 length equals 15 residues. CDR1 is SGHDN and CDR2 is FVKESK in the germline V gene. The CDR3 coding sequence is TGTGCCAGCAGCCAGACACTGGGACAGGGTGGAAAACTGTTTTTT. The encoded protein is CASSQTLGQGGKLFF. Drawing the rest from reference TRBV14 and TRBJ1-4, the complete variable domain is EAGVTQFPSHSVIEKGQTVTLRCDPISGHDNLYWYRRVMGKEIKFLLHFVKESKQDESGMPNNRFLAERTGGTYSTLKVQPAELEDSGVYFCASSQTLGQGGKLFFGSGTQLSVL.

The chain has TRBV6-4 and TRBJ1-5; D ambiguous. CDR1 and CDR2 from the germline V gene are MRHNA and SNTAGT. The length of the CDR3 is 13 residues. The V gene lost 4 bases and the J gene lost 3 bases, with 7 bases spanning the gap. The CDR3 region has the DNA TGTGCCAGCAGTGTTCAGGTCAATCAGCCCCAGCATTTT. This sequence encodes CASSVQVNQPQHF.

The chain carries TRBV29-1 and TRBJ1-2; tentatively, D is TRBD1 (5 bases). This CDR3 spans 16 amino acids. CDR1 is SQVTM, CDR2 ANQGSEA, per germline. V dropped 0 bases and J dropped 5 bases, with 19 bases sitting between them. CDR3 in amino acids: CSVEEGATGSRYGYTF. CDR3 sequence (DNA): TGCAGCGTTGAAGAAGGGGCTACCGGGTCGAGGTATGGCTACACCTTC. Together with reference TRBV29-1 and TRBJ1-2, the CDR3 gives the full variable domain: SAVISQKPSRDICQRGTSLTIQCQVDSQVTMMFWYRQQPGQSLTLIATANQGSEATYESGFVIDKFPISRPNLTFSTLTVSNMSPEDSSIYLCSVEEGATGSRYGYTFGSGTRLTVV.

J is TRBJ2-1 and V is TRBV30; D is unresolved. This CDR3 spans 13 amino acids. V shed 0 bases and J shed 9 bases, with 12 bases lying between them. Per the germline V gene, CDR1 is GTSNPN and CDR2 is SVGIG (reference sequence). The CDR3 region is CAWSVRGTAEQFF. The CDR3 DNA reads TGTGCCTGGAGTGTACGAGGAACGGCTGAGCAGTTCTTC.

A few counts support this clone. The V gene is TRBV5-1, the J gene TRBJ1-1, with unresolved D. Germline-derived CDR1 and CDR2 are SGHRS and YFSETQ. The CDR3 runs to 14 residues. V dropped 6 bases and J dropped 1 base, with 13 bases sitting between them. The DNA for the CDR3 is TGCGCCAGCACCCCGACTAATGGGAACACTGAAGCTTTCTTT. Its protein product is CASTPTNGNTEAFF.